This note documents a single TCR beta chain sequence. The data were taken from a study of cytomegalovirus exposure and HLA in healthy donors. Amplification used 60 Vbeta primers and 13 Jbeta primers. TCRdb's table, derived via immunoSEQ multiplex PCR, lists solely in-frame clones and lacks some. The data show about 70,000 clones, 60% to 75% seen once. The CDR3 is made up of 13 amino acids. The V gene's germline CDR1 is SGHTA and CDR2 FQGTGA. Trimming stripped 4 bases from V and 0 bases from J, with 6 bases between. Sequenced material: PBMCs. The TCR comes from a woman in her sixties or seventies in good health and CMV-seropositive. The chain carries TRBV7-3 and TRBJ1-2; a possible D gene is TRBD1 (6 bases). DNA of the CDR3: TGTGCCAGCAGCTCAGGGGCTAACTATGGCTACACCTTC. Residues: CASSSGANYGYTF.